A single sample is the source of the 5 T cell receptor beta chains below, sequenced in a study of T cells in narcolepsy. Assay used: immunoSEQ multiplex PCR; TCRdb lists only in-frame clones, some missing. The sample lists 20,000 to 25,000 clones; approximately 80% were seen once. Sequencing was carried out using memory (CD45RA-) CD4+ T cells from blood. Receptors originate from a human donor in good health.

This chain uses TRBV6-1 with TRBJ1-1; D unresolved. The length of the CDR3 is 15 residues. Germline-derived CDR1 and CDR2 are MNHNS and SASEGT. V was pared by 2 bases and J by 6 bases, with 16 bases between. This CDR3 reads CASSETGLGMAEAFF. The CDR3, as DNA: TGTGCCAGCAGTGAAACTGGGCTGGGGATGGCTGAAGCTTTCTTT.

This clone turned up a few times. This chain joins TRBV5-4 and TRBJ1-1; no firm D call. Trimming pared 1 base from V and 5 bases from J, leaving 12 bases between. CDR1 SGHNT and CDR2 YYREEE come from the germline V gene (reference sequence). This CDR3 has 14 residues. The DNA of the CDR3 is TGTGCCAGCAGCTTGTCCGGGGTGGGGACTGAAGCTTTCTTT. Translating it yields CASSLSGVGTEAFF. Full variable domain (remainder filled in from reference TRBV5-4 and TRBJ1-1): ETGVTQSPTHLIKTRGQQVTLRCSSQSGHNTVSWYQQALGQGPQFIFQYYREEENGRGNFPPRFSGLQFPNYSSELNVNALELDDSALYLCASSLSGVGTEAFFGQGTRLTVV.

This sequence joins TRBV29-1 and TRBJ2-7, with 9 bases matching TRBD1. CDR3 length: 13 residues. V shed 1 base and J 2 bases; nucleotides not matched to a gene: 0. Germline-derived CDR1 and CDR2 are SQVTM and ANQGSEA. The CDR3 DNA follows: TGCAGCGTTGAAGGGACAGGGGCCTACGAGCAGTACTTC. This encodes CSVEGTGAYEQYF.

The chain uses TRBV2 and TRBJ1-4, with 7 bases lining up with TRBD1. This CDR3 comprises 15 residues. V shed 8 bases, J shed 4 bases, and the junction held 10 bases outside the gene matches. From germline, CDR1 is SNHLY and CDR2 FYNNEI. The CDR3 spells CASAKRQGNNEKLFF. The CDR3 region has the DNA TGTGCCAGCGCGAAGCGACAGGGCAATAATGAAAAACTGTTTTTT.

The rearrangement uses TRBV29-1 and TRBJ2-1, with D possibly being TRBD1 (6 bases). Germline assignment: CDR1 SQVTM and CDR2 ANQGSEA. Trimming shortened V by 8 bases and J by 0 bases, and 17 bases separated the two germline ends. The CDR3 runs to 15 residues. The CDR3 spells CSFQRGGSSYNEQFF. CDR3 sequence (DNA): TGCAGCTTCCAGCGAGGGGGAAGCTCCTACAATGAGCAGTTCTTC.